The 17 T cell receptor beta chains in this list originate from one sample, sequenced in a study of T cells expressing NK-cell markers. TCRdb re-analyzed the 5' RACE reads; it lists each CDR3 protein once, without DNA. The listing records some 450,000 distinct CDR3 sequences. The specimen was blood T cells: a sorted CD56 or NKG2C T cell subset, CD4+ or CD8+ T cells, or bulk PBMC T cells (not recorded which). All receptors derive from a woman between 18 and 70 years old in good health.

V is TRBV12-3 or TRBV12-4 and J is TRBJ2-5. The CDR3 contains 13 residues. The CDR3 reads CASSLIVWETQYF.

This chain uses TRBV5-1 with TRBJ2-1; the TRBD2 assignment by TCRdb is unverifiable without DNA. The length of the CDR3 is 12 residues. Germline CDR1 reads SGHRS; CDR2 reads YFSETQ. The CDR3 protein is CASSGLAYEQFF.

The V call is TRBV4-3, the J call TRBJ1-1. The CDR3 sequence is 15 residues long. The germline V gene encodes CDR1 LGHNA and CDR2 YSLEER. The CDR3 region is CASSQGERRFTEAFF.

J is TRBJ1-1 and V is TRBV3-1. The germline gives CDR1 LGHDT, CDR2 YNNKEL (reference sequence). The CDR3 consists of 15 residues. The CDR3: CASSQDLWGTTEAFF. The complete variable domain, with remaining parts taken from reference TRBV3-1 and TRBJ1-1, reads DTAVSQTPKYLVTQMGNDKSIKCEQNLGHDTMYWYKQDSKKFLKIMFSYNNKELIINETVPNRFSPKSPDKAHLNLHINSLELGDSAVYFCASSQDLWGTTEAFFGQGTRLTVV.

The gene calls are TRBV12-3 or TRBV12-4 and TRBJ1-4. The CDR3 totals 14 residues. The CDR3 spells CASSFSRTNEKLFF.

The genes are TRBV7-2 and TRBJ1-2; TCRdb names TRBD1, which stays unverified in the absence of DNA. Per germline, CDR1 SGHTA and CDR2 FQGNSA. The CDR3 is 15 residues long. CDR3 protein: CASSWGQYSNYGYTF.

V and J are TRBV30 and TRBJ1-2; TCRdb reports TRBD1, a call that lacks DNA to check it against. CDR3 length: 13 residues. Per germline, CDR1 GTSNPN and CDR2 SVGIG (reference sequence). CDR3 region: CAWSPTGNYGYTF.

The chain couples TRBV20-1 to TRBJ2-5; TCRdb's D gene call, TRBD1, goes unchecked for lack of DNA. This CDR3 is built from 16 residues. Germline CDR1 reads DFQATT; CDR2 reads SNEGSKA (reference sequence). The CDR3 is CSAPSRGRTGEETQYF.

This chain links TRBV5-1 with TRBJ2-7; TCRdb reports TRBD2, a call that lacks DNA to check it against. In germline, CDR1 is SGHRS, CDR2 YFSETQ. The length of the CDR3 is 16 residues. The CDR3 reads CASSLSVTGLSYEQYF.

This rearrangement joins TRBV7-9 to TRBJ1-2; without DNA, the TCRdb call of TRBD1 cannot be checked. The V gene's germline CDR1 is SEHNR and CDR2 FQNEAQ (reference sequence). The CDR3 sequence is 13 residues long. The CDR3 is CASSPLEGYGYTF.

V is TRBV12-3 or TRBV12-4 and J is TRBJ1-5; with no DNA, the TCRdb D assignment of TRBD1 cannot be verified. The CDR3 runs to 14 residues. The CDR3 reads CASSQGPLNQPQHF.

The chain couples TRBV5-1 to TRBJ1-1; TCRdb's D call of TRBD1 is untestable without DNA. The CDR3 consists of 15 residues. Germline V gene data show CDR1 as SGHRS and CDR2 as YFSETQ. The CDR3: CASSLGPGINTEAFF.

The V and J genes are TRBV7-9 and TRBJ2-3; the TCRdb call, TRBD2, lacks DNA for checking. The CDR3 spans 17 residues. From germline, CDR1 is SEHNR and CDR2 FQNEAQ (reference sequence). The CDR3 sequence: CASSLGGQAGEADTQYF. Complete variable domain (other parts from reference TRBV7-9 and TRBJ2-3): DTGVSQNPRHKITKRGQNVTFRCDPISEHNRLYWYRQTLGQGPEFLTYFQNEAQLEKSRLLSDRFSAERPKGSFSTLEIQRTEQGDSAMYLCASSLGGQAGEADTQYFGPGTRLTVL.

The chain combines TRBV19 with TRBJ1-5; TCRdb's D call, TRBD1, is unchecked because there is no DNA. This CDR3 is 16 amino acids long. The germline V gene has CDR1 LNHDA and CDR2 SQIVND (reference sequence). The CDR3: CASSIEKGGKNQPQHF.

V usage is TRBV20-1 and J usage is TRBJ2-7. Per the germline V gene, CDR1 is DFQATT and CDR2 is SNEGSKA (reference sequence). CDR3 length: 14 amino acids. CDR3: CSARDRGGSYEQYF.

The chain is built from TRBV12-3 or TRBV12-4 and TRBJ2-6. CDR3 length equals 14 residues. The CDR3 spells CASSFWVGANVLTF.

The J gene is TRBJ2-1, the V gene TRBV11-3; TCRdb's D call of TRBD1 is untestable without DNA. The CDR3 runs 17 residues. The V gene's germline CDR1 is SGHNT and CDR2 YENEEA. This chain's CDR3 is CASSAGSGTGFYNEQFF.